These T cell receptor beta chains were read from a single sample in a study of T cells in Graves' hyperthyroidism and ophthalmopathy. TCRdb ran MiXCR on the multiplex PCR reads and lists one entry per CDR3 protein. The table records some 500,000 distinct CDR3 sequences, approximately 15% of them present only once. Input material: blood. These TCRs come from a woman under 30 with Graves' hyperthyroidism. Both conserved end residues are part of each CDR3. Each record gives: J gene, V gene, D gene, clone size, CDR3 protein, CDR3 DNA. D genes are given only for firm matches. Clone size appears in some rows only: once, few, many, or a class for an expanded clone.

>TRBJ2-7|TRBV5-8|NA|few
CASSSDISSSYEQYF
TGTGCCAGCAGCTCGGACATTTCGAGCTCCTACGAGCAGTACTTC
>TRBJ1-2|TRBV9|NA|NA
CASGGEDYGYTF
TGTGCCAGCGGCGGGGAAGACTATGGCTACACCTTC
>TRBJ1-1|TRBV12-3/TRBV12-4|NA|many
CASRNRDRAFF
TGTGCCAGCAGAAACAGGGATCGGGCTTTCTTT
>TRBJ2-1|TRBV7-9|TRBD2|NA
CASRLAGVLEQFF
TGTGCCAGCCGACTAGCGGGAGTTCTTGAGCAGTTCTTC
>TRBJ2-3|TRBV29-1|NA|few
CSVEADGALDTQYF
TGCAGCGTTGAAGCCGACGGGGCACTAGATACGCAGTATTTT
>TRBJ2-1|TRBV18|TRBD1|many
CASSPPGTGVYNEQFF
TGTGCCAGCTCACCACCCGGGACAGGGGTCTACAATGAGCAGTTCTTC
>TRBJ1-1|TRBV9|TRBD1|many
CASSPRDRHYTEAFF
TGTGCCAGCAGCCCTAGGGACAGGCACTACACTGAAGCTTTCTTT
>TRBJ2-1|TRBV5-1|TRBD1|many
CASRQGIYNEQFF
TGCGCCAGCCGACAGGGGATCTACAATGAGCAGTTCTTC
>TRBJ2-3|TRBV3-1|TRBD2|NA
CASSRGGGTSGLGGSTDTQYF
TGTGCCAGCAGCCGAGGGGGAGGGACTAGCGGCCTGGGGGGCAGCACAGATACGCAGTATTTT
>TRBJ1-2|TRBV6-1|NA|few
CASSYYPYLTSNYGYTF
TGTGCCAGCAGTTATTACCCTTACCTAACCTCCAACTATGGCTACACCTTC
>TRBJ1-1|TRBV24-1|NA|many
CATSDKNTEAFF
TGTGCCACCAGTGACAAAAACACTGAAGCTTTCTTT
>TRBJ2-3|TRBV6-1|NA|NA
CASRPPTTDTQYF
TGTGCCAGCAGACCCCCGACAACAGATACGCAGTATTTT
>TRBJ1-2|TRBV2|NA|NA
CASSEATAVYGYTF
TGTGCCAGCAGTGAAGCGACAGCAGTCTATGGCTACACCTTC
>TRBJ2-1|TRBV5-1|NA|few
CASTRDPLPSYNEQFF
TGCGCCAGCACGCGGGACCCCTTACCCTCCTACAATGAGCAGTTCTTC
>TRBJ1-4|TRBV5-1|TRBD1|NA
CASSLVAGGREKLFF
TGCGCCAGCAGCTTGGTGGCAGGGGGCAGGGAAAAACTGTTTTTT
>TRBJ2-7|TRBV20-1|NA|NA
CSARDLLGLETSYEQYF
TGCAGTGCTAGAGATCTCTTGGGCCTCGAGACTAGTTACGAGCAGTACTTC
>TRBJ2-1|TRBV12-3/TRBV12-4|NA|many
CASTTPYNEQFF
TGTGCCAGCACCACCCCCTACAATGAGCAGTTCTTC
>TRBJ2-3|TRBV11-2|TRBD2|many
CASSLGGTIYADTQYF
TGTGCCAGCAGCTTGGGGGGGACTATTTATGCAGATACGCAGTATTTT
>TRBJ2-1|TRBV19|TRBD2|few
CASSMPGTSGRAGEQFF
TGTGCCAGTAGTATGCCAGGGACTAGCGGGAGGGCCGGCGAGCAGTTCTTC
>TRBJ2-1|TRBV6-2/TRBV6-3|NA|NA
CASSYSLGGNEQFF
TGTGCCAGCAGTTACTCGTTAGGGGGCAATGAGCAGTTCTTC
>TRBJ2-5|TRBV6-2/TRBV6-3|TRBD2|many
CASSATSGTGETQYF
TGTGCCAGCAGTGCGACTAGCGGGACGGGAGAGACCCAGTACTTC
>TRBJ1-2|TRBV5-1|NA|NA
CASSLSRTGWGYTF
TGCGCCAGCAGTCTCTCTCGGACGGGCTGGGGCTACACCTTC
>TRBJ2-2|TRBV20-1|NA|many
CSAIAAQNTGELFF
TGCAGTGCTATAGCAGCCCAGAACACCGGGGAGCTGTTTTTT
>TRBJ2-3|TRBV11-2|NA|many
CASSLASGDTQYF
TGTGCCAGCAGCTTGGCATCAGGGGATACGCAGTATTTT
>TRBJ1-6|TRBV6-9|NA|NA
CASGYVYLGRARINSPLHF
TGTGCCAGCGGTTACGTTTACCTCGGCCGGGCGCGCATCAATTCACCCCTCCACTTT
>TRBJ2-1|TRBV3-1|TRBD2|NA
CASSQGTSDYNEQFF
TGTGCCAGCAGCCAAGGGACTAGCGACTACAATGAGCAGTTCTTC
>TRBJ2-2|TRBV29-1|TRBD2|few
CSVHTSGRPTGELFF
TGCAGCGTGCACACTAGCGGGAGGCCCACCGGGGAGCTGTTTTTT
>TRBJ2-1|TRBV20-1|TRBD2|few
CSARDLAGGTNEQFF
TGCAGTGCTAGAGATCTAGCGGGAGGGACGAATGAGCAGTTCTTC
>TRBJ1-1|TRBV5-1|NA|many
CASSLDRGAYSFF
TGCGCCAGCAGCTTGGATAGGGGCGCATATTCTTTCTTT
>TRBJ1-3|TRBV29-1|NA|few
CSVEYYPGNTIYF
TGCAGCGTTGAATACTACCCCGGAAACACCATATATTTT
>TRBJ2-1|TRBV7-3|NA|NA
CASTPWGRERITPNEQFF
TGTGCCAGCACCCCCTGGGGCAGGGAGAGGATCACGCCCAATGAGCAGTTCTTC
>TRBJ2-7|TRBV5-4|TRBD1|few
CASSPLGQEPNEQYF
TGTGCCAGCAGCCCGCTGGGACAGGAGCCCAACGAGCAGTACTTC
>TRBJ1-2|TRBV20-1|TRBD1|few
CSARDQGQGYGYTF
TGCAGTGCTAGAGACCAGGGACAGGGCTATGGCTACACCTTC
>TRBJ2-2|TRBV12-3/TRBV12-4|TRBD2|many
CASSSLAGGTGELFF
TGTGCCAGCAGTTCCTTAGCGGGAGGCACCGGGGAGCTGTTTTTT
>TRBJ1-2|TRBV6-1|NA|many
CASSYYVGANYGYTF
TGTGCCAGCAGTTATTACGTTGGAGCTAACTATGGCTACACCTTC
>TRBJ1-5|TRBV2|TRBD1|many
CASTPLHRGSNQPQHF
TGTGCCAGCACCCCCTTACACAGGGGAAGCAATCAGCCCCAGCATTTT
>TRBJ2-1|TRBV28|NA|many
CASSLPQYNEQFF
TGTGCCAGCAGTTTGCCACAGTACAATGAGCAGTTCTTC
>TRBJ2-3|TRBV20-1|NA|NA
CSATGTSTDTQYF
TGCAGTGCTACGGGGACTAGCACAGATACGCAGTATTTT
>TRBJ1-5|TRBV24-1|NA|NA
CATSDPRSNQPQHF
TGTGCCACCAGTGATCCCCGAAGCAATCAGCCCCAGCATTTT
>TRBJ2-7|TRBV20-1|TRBD2|few
CSARLAGLAGFEQYF
TGCAGTGCTAGACTGGCAGGACTAGCGGGTTTCGAGCAGTACTTC
>TRBJ2-1|TRBV5-1|NA|NA
CASSLGTWSSYNEQFF
TGCGCCAGCAGCTTGGGCACCTGGAGCTCCTACAATGAGCAGTTCTTC
>TRBJ1-5|TRBV2|NA|many
CASSQQGQPQHF
TGTGCCAGCTCACAACAGGGTCAGCCCCAGCATTTT
>TRBJ2-7|TRBV30|NA|many
CAYDRDNSYEQYF
TGTGCCTACGACAGAGATAACAGCTACGAGCAGTACTTC
>TRBJ2-1|TRBV4-1|NA|few
CASSQDPGSSNEQFF
TGCGCCAGCAGCCAAGATCCCGGATCTAGCAATGAGCAGTTCTTC
>TRBJ2-2|TRBV30|TRBD2|NA
CAWNRGSEYTGELFF
TGTGCCTGGAACCGCGGGAGTGAGTACACCGGGGAGCTGTTTTTT
>TRBJ2-2|TRBV20-1|TRBD2|many
CSAREGLSGGTGELFF
TGCAGTGCTAGGGAGGGACTTTCGGGAGGTACCGGGGAGCTGTTTTTT
>TRBJ2-1|TRBV19|TRBD2|NA
CASSITSGKRNEQFF
TGTGCCAGTAGTATTACCAGCGGGAAGCGTAATGAGCAGTTCTTC
>TRBJ2-5|TRBV20-1|TRBD2|few
CSARGGDQEETQYF
TGCAGTGCTAGGGGGGGGGATCAGGAAGAGACCCAGTACTTC
>TRBJ2-3|TRBV2|TRBD2|many
CASSRSGSSTDTQYF
TGTGCCAGCAGTCGTAGCGGGAGTAGCACAGATACGCAGTATTTT
>TRBJ2-1|TRBV7-3|NA|many
CASSLRHSHEQFF
TGTGCCAGCAGCTTAAGGCATAGCCATGAGCAGTTCTTC